This T cell receptor (beta chain) was captured by sequencing in a study of blood T cell repertoires in COVID-19. Study-level background: Researchers got acute and convalescent COVID-19 samples from the United States, Italy and Spain.

This clone appeared a single time. There are 17 residues in the CDR3. Those enrolled, adults aged roughly 18 to 100 years, came from around 24 US areas. Which cohort a participant joined came from the clinical history participants gave. Measured with immunoSEQ multiplex PCR; TCRdb has only the in-frame clones, and not every one. The table has 150,000 to 200,000 clones, 89% seen once. The source of this sequence is a woman younger than 35 who had recovered from COVID-19. The gene calls are TRBV21-1 and TRBJ2-1; the table's D gene call, TRBD1, was not cross checked with the DNA. TRBV21-1 is listed as a pseudogene. Sequenced material: PBMCs or T cells enriched from blood (not recorded which). CDR3 in amino acids: CASSPRPRQGDGDEQFF. CDR3 in DNA: TGTGCCAGCAGCCCGCGTCCGAGGCAGGGGGACGGCGATGAGCAGTTCTTC.